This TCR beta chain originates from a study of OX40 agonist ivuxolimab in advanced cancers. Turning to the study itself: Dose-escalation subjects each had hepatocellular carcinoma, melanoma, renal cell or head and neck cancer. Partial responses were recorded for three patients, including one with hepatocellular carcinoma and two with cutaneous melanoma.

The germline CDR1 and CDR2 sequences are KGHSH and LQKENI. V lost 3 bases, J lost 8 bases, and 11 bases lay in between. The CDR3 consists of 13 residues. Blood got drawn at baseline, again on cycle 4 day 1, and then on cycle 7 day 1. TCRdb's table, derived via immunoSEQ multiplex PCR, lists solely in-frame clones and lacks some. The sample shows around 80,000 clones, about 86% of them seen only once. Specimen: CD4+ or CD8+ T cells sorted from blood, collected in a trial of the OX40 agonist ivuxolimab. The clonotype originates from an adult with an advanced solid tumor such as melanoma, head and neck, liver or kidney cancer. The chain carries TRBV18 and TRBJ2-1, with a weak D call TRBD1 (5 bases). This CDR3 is CASSPGAQDEQFF. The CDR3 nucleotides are TGTGCCAGCTCACCTGGGGCCCAGGATGAGCAGTTCTTC.